Listed below are T cell receptor beta chains from one sample, sequenced in a study of blood T cell repertoires in COVID-19. Sequencing was performed with immunoSEQ multiplex PCR; in TCRdb, only in-frame clones are kept and a portion is missing. This sample has 200,000 or so clones, with approximately 79% found just once. Specimen: peripheral blood. Receptor source: a young man with active or convalescent COVID-19. Both conserved end residues are part of each CDR3. D genes are given only for firm matches. The size entry is marked missing in some rows and otherwise reads once, few, many or a size class.

clone size: NA; J gene: TRBJ1-6; D gene: NA; V gene: TRBV30; CDR3 protein: CAWSDTESPLHF; CDR3 DNA: TGTGCCTGGAGCGACACAGAGTCACCCCTCCACTTT
clone size: NA; J gene: TRBJ2-2; D gene: TRBD1; V gene: TRBV7-3; CDR3 protein: CASSRDPGTGANTGELFF; CDR3 DNA: TGTGCCAGCAGCCGCGACCCGGGGACAGGGGCTAACACCGGGGAGCTGTTTTTT
clone size: NA; J gene: TRBJ1-6; D gene: NA; V gene: TRBV19; CDR3 protein: CASHTGLGGSPLHF; CDR3 DNA: TGTGCCAGTCATACAGGGTTAGGGGGTTCACCCCTCCACTTT
clone size: NA; J gene: TRBJ2-5; D gene: TRBD1; V gene: TRBV11-3; CDR3 protein: CASSLGGQGAKTQYF; CDR3 DNA: TGTGCCAGCAGCTTAGGGGGACAGGGGGCGAAGACCCAGTACTTC
clone size: few; J gene: TRBJ2-7; D gene: NA; V gene: TRBV12-3/TRBV12-4; CDR3 protein: CASSIYSSYEQYF; CDR3 DNA: TGTGCCAGCAGTATTTATAGCTCCTACGAGCAGTACTTC
clone size: NA; J gene: TRBJ2-5; D gene: NA; V gene: TRBV14; CDR3 protein: CASSQEARVFKETQYF; CDR3 DNA: TGTGCCAGCAGCCAAGAAGCCCGCGTTTTTAAAGAGACCCAGTACTTC
clone size: NA; J gene: TRBJ2-1; D gene: NA; V gene: TRBV12-2; CDR3 protein: CASRLALGQRNYNEQFF; CDR3 DNA: TGTGCAAGTCGCTTAGCGCTGGGACAGCGAAACTACAATGAGCAGTTCTTC
clone size: NA; J gene: TRBJ1-5; D gene: NA; V gene: TRBV28; CDR3 protein: CASIPPPSERQDQPQHF; CDR3 DNA: TGTGCCAGCATTCCTCCCCCGTCGGAGAGACAGGATCAGCCCCAGCATTTT
clone size: NA; J gene: TRBJ1-5; D gene: TRBD1; V gene: TRBV27; CDR3 protein: CASSFSGRGPWPQHF; CDR3 DNA: TGTGCCAGCAGTTTTTCCGGCAGGGGGCCCTGGCCCCAGCATTTT
clone size: NA; J gene: TRBJ1-2; D gene: TRBD1; V gene: TRBV3-1/TRBV3-2; CDR3 protein: CASSGSTGEDYGYTF; CDR3 DNA: TGTGCCAGCAGCGGGTCGACAGGGGAGGACTATGGCTACACCTTC
clone size: once; J gene: TRBJ2-1; D gene: TRBD1; V gene: TRBV9; CDR3 protein: CASSPGTGVDEQFF; CDR3 DNA: TGTGCCAGCAGCCCCGGGACAGGGGTAGATGAGCAGTTCTTC
clone size: NA; J gene: TRBJ2-2; D gene: NA; V gene: TRBV13; CDR3 protein: CASSLPWEINTGELFF; CDR3 DNA: TGTGCCAGCAGCTTGCCCTGGGAGATTAACACCGGGGAGCTGTTTTTT
clone size: NA; J gene: TRBJ1-6; D gene: NA; V gene: TRBV2; CDR3 protein: CASKAGDNLYNSPLHF; CDR3 DNA: TGTGCCAGCAAAGCGGGGGACAACCTCTATAATTCACCCCTCCACTTT
clone size: NA; J gene: TRBJ2-2; D gene: NA; V gene: TRBV12-5; CDR3 protein: CASGLFVGVTGELFF; CDR3 DNA: TGTGCTAGTGGTTTGTTTGTCGGGGTAACCGGGGAGCTGTTTTTT
clone size: NA; J gene: TRBJ2-5; D gene: NA; V gene: TRBV27; CDR3 protein: CASSLSGTIGAQYF; CDR3 DNA: TGTGCCAGCAGTTTATCGGGCACCATCGGGGCCCAGTACTTC
clone size: NA; J gene: TRBJ1-2; D gene: TRBD1; V gene: TRBV3-1/TRBV3-2; CDR3 protein: CASSQLTARQGNSNGYTF; CDR3 DNA: TGTGCCAGCAGCCAACTAACCGCCCGACAGGGGAACAGTAATGGCTACACCTTC
clone size: once; J gene: TRBJ2-1; D gene: TRBD1; V gene: TRBV19; CDR3 protein: CASKTGLGNEQFF; CDR3 DNA: TGTGCCAGTAAGACAGGGTTGGGGAATGAGCAGTTCTTC
clone size: NA; J gene: TRBJ2-6; D gene: NA; V gene: TRBV7-8; CDR3 protein: CASSFSTGANVLTF; CDR3 DNA: TGTGCCAGCAGCTTTAGCACTGGGGCCAACGTCCTGACTTTC
clone size: once; J gene: TRBJ1-2; D gene: NA; V gene: TRBV12-5; CDR3 protein: CASGSPGIAGYTF; CDR3 DNA: TGTGCTAGTGGTTCCCCGGGAATAGCTGGCTACACCTTC
clone size: NA; J gene: TRBJ1-1; D gene: TRBD1; V gene: TRBV11-2; CDR3 protein: CASSFDRGNTEAFF; CDR3 DNA: TGTGCCAGCAGCTTCGACAGGGGGAACACTGAAGCTTTCTTT
clone size: NA; J gene: TRBJ2-2; D gene: TRBD1; V gene: TRBV18; CDR3 protein: CASSPLFRDRGTGELFF; CDR3 DNA: TGTGCCAGCTCACCTCTCTTCCGGGACAGGGGCACCGGGGAGCTGTTTTTT
clone size: NA; J gene: TRBJ1-2; D gene: TRBD1; V gene: TRBV30; CDR3 protein: CAWSRQTQGAGVHGYTF; CDR3 DNA: TGTGCCTGGAGTCGGCAGACCCAGGGGGCGGGAGTACATGGCTACACCTTC
clone size: NA; J gene: TRBJ1-4; D gene: TRBD1; V gene: TRBV2; CDR3 protein: CASSGQGSNEKLFF; CDR3 DNA: TGTGCCAGCAGTGGACAGGGATCTAATGAAAAACTGTTTTTT
clone size: few; J gene: TRBJ2-1; D gene: NA; V gene: TRBV5-4; CDR3 protein: CASSLNGGYNEQFF; CDR3 DNA: TGTGCCAGCAGCTTGAATGGGGGGTACAATGAGCAGTTCTTC
clone size: NA; J gene: TRBJ1-5; D gene: TRBD1; V gene: TRBV19; CDR3 protein: CASSFQQGRQPQHF; CDR3 DNA: TGTGCCAGTAGTTTCCAACAGGGGAGGCAGCCCCAGCATTTT
clone size: NA; J gene: TRBJ1-1; D gene: TRBD1; V gene: TRBV3-1/TRBV3-2; CDR3 protein: CASSQGTGETEAFF; CDR3 DNA: TGTGCCAGCAGCCAGGGGACAGGGGAAACTGAAGCTTTCTTT
clone size: NA; J gene: TRBJ1-1; D gene: TRBD1; V gene: TRBV19; CDR3 protein: CASSLATGGNTEAFF; CDR3 DNA: TGTGCCAGTAGTCTCGCGACAGGGGGGAACACTGAAGCTTTCTTT
clone size: NA; J gene: TRBJ2-7; D gene: TRBD1; V gene: TRBV24-1; CDR3 protein: CATSDPGTGSYEQYF; CDR3 DNA: TGTGCCACCAGTGACCCCGGGACAGGGTCCTACGAGCAGTACTTC
clone size: NA; J gene: TRBJ1-2; D gene: TRBD1; V gene: TRBV19; CDR3 protein: CASSKGQGYGYTF; CDR3 DNA: TGTGCCAGTAGTAAGGGACAGGGTTATGGCTACACCTTC
clone size: few; J gene: TRBJ2-2; D gene: NA; V gene: TRBV3-1/TRBV3-2; CDR3 protein: CASSQGMGHTGELFF; CDR3 DNA: TGTGCCAGCAGCCAAGGGATGGGGCACACCGGGGAGCTGTTTTTT
clone size: few; J gene: TRBJ1-3; D gene: NA; V gene: TRBV5-5; CDR3 protein: CASSLGRSSGNTIYF; CDR3 DNA: TGTGCCAGCAGCTTGGGGCGGAGCTCTGGAAACACCATATATTTT
clone size: NA; J gene: TRBJ2-7; D gene: TRBD2; V gene: TRBV7-2; CDR3 protein: CASSLVAGNYEQYF; CDR3 DNA: TGTGCCAGCAGCTTAGTAGCGGGAAACTACGAGCAGTACTTC
clone size: NA; J gene: TRBJ2-7; D gene: NA; V gene: TRBV11-3; CDR3 protein: CASSFSSIEQYF; CDR3 DNA: TGTGCCAGCAGCTTTTCTAGCATTGAGCAGTACTTC
clone size: NA; J gene: TRBJ1-6; D gene: TRBD1; V gene: TRBV7-7; CDR3 protein: CASSLDRGSPLHF; CDR3 DNA: TGTGCTAGCAGCCTAGACAGGGGTTCACCCCTCCACTTT
clone size: NA; J gene: TRBJ1-1; D gene: NA; V gene: TRBV18; CDR3 protein: CASSPLPMGGNTEAFF; CDR3 DNA: TGTGCCAGCTCACCGCTTCCCATGGGGGGGAACACTGAAGCTTTCTTT
clone size: once; J gene: TRBJ2-5; D gene: TRBD2; V gene: TRBV7-2; CDR3 protein: CASSPGMGRGGSETQYF; CDR3 DNA: TGTGCCAGCAGCCCAGGGATGGGGCGGGGGGGCTCGGAGACCCAGTACTTC
clone size: NA; J gene: TRBJ2-2; D gene: NA; V gene: TRBV28; CDR3 protein: CASSFARGLPGELFF; CDR3 DNA: TGTGCCAGCAGTTTCGCCAGGGGATTACCGGGGGAGCTGTTTTTT
clone size: NA; J gene: TRBJ2-3; D gene: TRBD2; V gene: TRBV14; CDR3 protein: CASSPLAGGPTDTQYF; CDR3 DNA: TGTGCCAGCAGCCCGCTAGCGGGAGGGCCCACAGATACGCAGTATTTT
clone size: once; J gene: TRBJ2-1; D gene: TRBD2; V gene: TRBV6-2/TRBV6-3; CDR3 protein: CASSYSPRGRLAGGNEQFF; CDR3 DNA: TGTGCCAGCAGTTACTCGCCTAGGGGGCGACTAGCGGGAGGAAATGAGCAGTTCTTC
clone size: NA; J gene: TRBJ1-4; D gene: TRBD1; V gene: TRBV11-2; CDR3 protein: CASSSGQASRVGKLFF; CDR3 DNA: TGTGCCAGCAGCTCCGGACAGGCTTCGAGGGTAGGAAAACTGTTTTTT
clone size: NA; J gene: TRBJ1-5; D gene: NA; V gene: TRBV5-1; CDR3 protein: CASSPAGDNQPQHF; CDR3 DNA: TGCGCCAGCAGCCCGGCGGGTGATAATCAGCCCCAGCATTTT
clone size: NA; J gene: TRBJ2-5; D gene: TRBD1; V gene: TRBV6-1; CDR3 protein: CASSEAWTGVRETQYF; CDR3 DNA: TGTGCCAGCAGTGAAGCTTGGACAGGGGTGAGGGAGACCCAGTACTTC